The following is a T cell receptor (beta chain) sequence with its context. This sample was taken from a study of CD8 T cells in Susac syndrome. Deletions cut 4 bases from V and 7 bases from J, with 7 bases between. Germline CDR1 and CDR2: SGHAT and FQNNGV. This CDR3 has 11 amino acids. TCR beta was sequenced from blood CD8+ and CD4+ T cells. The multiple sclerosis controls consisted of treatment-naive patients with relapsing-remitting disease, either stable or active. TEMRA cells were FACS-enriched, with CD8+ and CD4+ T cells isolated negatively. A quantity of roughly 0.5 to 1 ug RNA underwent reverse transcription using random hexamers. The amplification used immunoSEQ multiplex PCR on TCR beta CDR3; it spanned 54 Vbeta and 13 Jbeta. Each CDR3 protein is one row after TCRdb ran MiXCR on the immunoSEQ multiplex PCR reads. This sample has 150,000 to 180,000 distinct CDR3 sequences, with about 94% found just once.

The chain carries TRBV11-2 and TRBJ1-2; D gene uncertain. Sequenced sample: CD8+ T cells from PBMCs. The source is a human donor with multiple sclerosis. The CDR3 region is CASSSPGGYTF. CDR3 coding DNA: TGTGCCAGCAGCTCCCCTGGTGGCTACACCTTC.